The 14 T cell receptor beta chains listed next were all sequenced from one sample in a study of regulatory T cells in long-lasting Graves disease. This sample's time point: newly diagnosed GD, antithyroid drugs for less than 3 months. After RNA was extracted from PBMCs, the TCR library was made from it. Building of the TCR beta libraries involved iRepertoire HTBI primers and Arm-PCR of CDR3 regions. TCRdb used MiXCR to reprocess the multiplex PCR reads, holding one entry per CDR3 protein. This sample yields 360,000 or so distinct CDR3 sequences, of which around 15% are seen a single time; 20% to 25% belongs to the top ten. These sequences were also reported in another study, on T cells in Graves' hyperthyroidism and ophthalmopathy.

Sequenced here: peripheral blood mononuclear cells (PBMCs), sampled at new diagnosis, from a patient treated with antithyroid drugs. These receptors were obtained from a woman aged 18-35 years with Graves disease.

This clonotype has a count of ten or more. V and J are TRBV6-9 and TRBJ2-5; 10 bases fit TRBD1. The germline CDR1 and CDR2 sequences are MNHGY and SVAAGI. V lost 3 bases and J lost 5; bases outside the gene matches: 15. CDR3 size: 18 residues. CDR3 sequence: CASSYSHSPGTGVETQYF. Written as DNA, the CDR3 is TGTGCCAGCAGTTACAGCCATTCCCCCGGGACAGGGGTTGAGACCCAGTACTTC.

This clonotype showed up just a few times. The chain uses TRBV19 and TRBJ2-1; D not certain. V dropped 1 base and J dropped 3 bases, with 7 bases sitting between them. Germline values: CDR1 LNHDA, CDR2 SQIVND (reference sequence). This CDR3 has 14 amino acids. The CDR3 DNA sequence: TGTGCCAGTAGTATAGTGGGATACTACAATGAGCAGTTCTTC. Translation: CASSIVGYYNEQFF.

This chain joins TRBV20-1 and TRBJ2-5; 11 positions agree with TRBD2. The CDR3 covers 17 residues. The germline V gene has CDR1 DFQATT and CDR2 SNEGSKA (reference sequence). Trimming took 0 bases from V and 1 from J; bases not matched to a gene: 7. DNA for the CDR3: TGCAGTGCTAGAGATCCTAAACTAGCGGGAGTCCAAGAGACCCAGTACTTC. Translated, it gives CSARDPKLAGVQETQYF.

Many counts were recorded for this clonotype. This chain joins TRBV10-3 and TRBJ2-7; no reliable D call. The CDR3 is 14 residues long. Looked up from germline, CDR1 is ENHRY and CDR2 is SYGVKD. The germline V and J ends were trimmed by 0 bases and 3 bases, with 9 bases remaining between them. DNA for the CDR3: TGTGCCATCAGTGAGTCACGGCAGAACTACGAGCAGTACTTC. This translates into CAISESRQNYEQYF.

This clonotype was seen a few times. The V call is TRBV5-4, the J call TRBJ2-3; 10 bases are a match to TRBD2. CDR1 and CDR2 from the germline V gene are SGHNT and YYREEE (reference sequence). The CDR3 contains 16 residues. V lost 0 bases to trimming and J lost 2 bases; unmatched junction nucleotides: 3. CDR3 bases: TGTGCCAGCAGCTTGGAACTAGCGGGGAACACAGATACGCAGTATTTT. This translates into CASSLELAGNTDTQYF. The whole variable domain, filled in from reference TRBV5-4 and TRBJ2-3, reads ETGVTQSPTHLIKTRGQQVTLRCSSQSGHNTVSWYQQALGQGPQFIFQYYREEENGRGNFPPRFSGLQFPNYSSELNVNALELDDSALYLCASSLELAGNTDTQYFGPGTRLTVL.

This clonotype was seen repeatedly, ten times or more. The chain carries TRBV3-1 and TRBJ2-1; 7 bases match TRBD2. CDR3 size: 14 residues. Losses at the gene ends were 10 bases for V and 5 bases for J; bases not matched to a gene: 11. Germline V gene lookup returns CDR1 LGHDT and CDR2 YNNKEL (reference sequence). CDR3 bases: TGTGCCACAACGAGGGCTAGCGGAGACAATGAGCAGTTCTTC. Amino acids: CATTRASGDNEQFF.

This clonotype was observed at least ten times. The chain carries TRBV18 and TRBJ2-1, with 8 bases fitting TRBD1. CDR3 length: 15 residues. Germline values: CDR1 KGHSH, CDR2 LQKENI. V was clipped by 6 bases and J by 5 bases; unmatched bases: 9. CDR3 in DNA: TGTGCCAGCTCCCGGGACAGGTGGAATGACAATGAGCAGTTCTTC. Translation: CASSRDRWNDNEQFF.

The rearrangement uses TRBV28 and TRBJ1-1, with D unresolved. The CDR3 length is 12 residues. CDR1 is MDHEN, CDR2 SYDVKM, per germline. V was trimmed by 8 bases and J by 0 bases, leaving 7 bases between them. CDR3 sequence: CASLTLNTEAFF. The CDR3 nucleotides read TGTGCCAGCTTAACACTGAACACTGAAGCTTTCTTT.

The table lists this clonotype with many counts. The chain has TRBV28 and TRBJ2-1; D remains ambiguous. CDR1 and CDR2 (germline): MDHEN, SYDVKM. This CDR3 has 16 amino acids. V lost 1 base and J 6 bases, leaving 16 bases between the germline ends. The CDR3 sequence: CASSLLARRTLNEQFF. The CDR3 DNA sequence: TGTGCCAGCAGTTTATTGGCGCGGCGGACGCTCAATGAGCAGTTCTTC.

This CDR3 reads CATSRDERDPNNEQFF. CDR3 DNA sequence: TGTGCCACCAGCAGAGATGAGCGGGACCCAAACAATGAGCAGTTCTTC. The chain couples TRBV15 to TRBJ2-1, with 7 bases identical to TRBD2. The germline V gene has CDR1 LNHNV and CDR2 YYDKDF (reference sequence). The CDR3 is 16 amino acids. V was clipped by 0 bases and J by 5 bases; unmatched bases: 7. Together with reference TRBV15 and TRBJ2-1, the CDR3 gives the full variable domain: DAMVIQNPRYQVTQFGKPVTLSCSQTLNHNVMYWYQQKSSQAPKLLFHYYDKDFNNEADTPDNFQSRRPNTSFCFLDIRSPGLGDTAMYLCATSRDERDPNNEQFFGPGTRLTVL.

This clonotype has a count of ten or more. J is TRBJ2-5 and V is TRBV12-3 or TRBV12-4; TRBD1 agrees at 8 bases. The CDR3 extends over 13 amino acids. With 5 bases clipped from V and 5 bases from J, the junction kept 4 bases outside the gene matches. As DNA, the CDR3 is TGTGCCAGCAGTAGGGACAGGCTGGAGACCCAGTACTTC. Its translation: CASSRDRLETQYF.

This clonotype was counted many times. The chain carries TRBV7-9 and TRBJ2-5; possibly TRBD1 for D (5 bases). The CDR3 contains 14 residues. The germline gives CDR1 SEHNR, CDR2 FQNEAQ (reference sequence). V was clipped by 3 bases and J by 1 base, with 9 bases between them. CDR3 residues: CASSLSRAQETQYF. The CDR3 DNA is TGTGCCAGCAGCTTGAGCAGGGCCCAAGAGACCCAGTACTTC.

This clonotype was seen ten or more times. The chain uses TRBV5-1 and TRBJ2-7; D not certain. The V gene lost 4 bases and the J gene lost 2 bases, with 13 bases spanning the gap. This CDR3 contains 14 residues. Germline CDR1 is SGHRS and CDR2 is YFSETQ. CDR3 sequence reads: CASSPDLGAYEQYF. The CDR3 DNA sequence: TGCGCCAGCAGCCCGGATTTGGGCGCCTACGAGCAGTACTTC.

This clonotype showed up many times. The rearrangement joins TRBV5-1 to TRBJ1-3; 7 positions agree with TRBD1. Germline-derived CDR1 and CDR2 are SGHRS and YFSETQ. The CDR3 runs to 14 residues. The V and J ends lost 5 bases and 3 bases, in that order; junction bases with no gene match: 5. Here the CDR3 DNA reads TGCGCCAGCAGTGTTACAGGGGATGGAAACACCATATATTTT. Translating gives CASSVTGDGNTIYF.